This T cell receptor beta chain was identified in a study of persistence of HIV-infected CD4 T cells. Lysates of CMV-infected fibroblasts at 10 ug/mL stimulated these cells. CD40L-negative CD69-negative CD45RO-high memory CD4+ T cells were sorted as populations depleted of antigen-responding cells. Whole-study findings and limits: TCRbeta richness was lower in CMV- and Gag-responding cells than in anti-CD3/anti-CD28-responding cells.

The libraries were made with immunoSEQ version 4 in survey mode. Libraries were prepared by immunoSEQ multiplex PCR; TCRdb keeps only in-frame clonotypes and omits some of them. This table holds approximately 30,000 clones, 82% found once. V trimming: 6 bases; J trimming: 0 bases; junction bases outside the gene matches: 6. The CDR3 spans 15 residues. Germline CDR1 reads MDHEN; CDR2 reads SYDVKM. Turning to this clone: Its antigen is not known.

This rearrangement joins TRBV28 to TRBJ2-7; 9 bases match TRBD1. The TCR sequence derives from an adult man with HIV who was CMV-seropositive. Here the sequenced sample was CD4+ T cells sorted from PBMCs after approximately 18-hour stimulation, taken from a patient who received antiretroviral therapy. DNA of the CDR3: TGTGCCAGCAGGGAACCGGGACAGGGCTCCTACGAGCAGTACTTC. Its protein product is CASREPGQGSYEQYF.